The rows below give T cell receptor beta chains drawn from one sample of a study of blood T cell repertoires in COVID-19. The method was immunoSEQ multiplex PCR; TCRdb's version includes in-frame clones alone and lacks a portion of them. The sample lists about 520,000 clones, roughly 88% occurring once. The material sequenced was peripheral blood. These receptors originate from a human donor in a cohort sampled during active COVID-19. The CDR3 runs from the conserved cysteine through the conserved F or W. D genes are given only for firm matches. The size entry is marked missing in some rows and otherwise reads once, few, many or a size class.

clone size | J gene | D gene | V gene | CDR3 DNA | CDR3 protein
- | TRBJ1-2 | - | TRBV30 | TGTGCCTGGAGTCCCTACAGGGCGGGTGTTTATGGCTACACCTTC | CAWSPYRAGVYGYTF
- | TRBJ2-7 | TRBD1 | TRBV28 | TGTGCCAGCACCTATCATCCGGGACAGGGCTACGAGCAGTACTTC | CASTYHPGQGYEQYF
- | TRBJ2-7 | TRBD2 | TRBV6-2/TRBV6-3 | TGTGCCAGCAGTTCCCCCGGTGGCGGGAGCATCTACGAGCAGTACTTC | CASSSPGGGSIYEQYF
- | TRBJ2-7 | - | TRBV20-1 | TGCAGTGCTAGGAACTCGTACGAGCAGTACTTC | CSARNSYEQYF
- | TRBJ1-6 | TRBD1 | TRBV6-2/TRBV6-3 | TGTGCCAGCAGACCTACAGGGGGCAATAATTCACCCCTCCACTTT | CASRPTGGNNSPLHF
- | TRBJ2-1 | - | TRBV6-1 | TGTGCCAGCAGTGGGGGTGTGGGGCGAAGCTCCTACAATGAGCAGTTCTTC | CASSGGVGRSSYNEQFF
few | TRBJ2-1 | - | TRBV28 | TGTGCCAGCAGTTTACCCCTCGGCTACAATGAGCAGTTCTTC | CASSLPLGYNEQFF
- | TRBJ1-1 | TRBD1 | TRBV29-1 | TGCAGCGTGAGACAACTTACAGGGGGCGCGGGCACTGAAGCTTTCTTT | CSVRQLTGGAGTEAFF
few | TRBJ2-2 | - | TRBV2 | TGTGCCAGCAGGGAGGGAGCGAACACCGGGGAGCTGTTTTTT | CASREGANTGELFF
- | TRBJ1-4 | - | TRBV12-5 | TGTGCTAGTGGTTACGGACTCCCATATAATGAAAAACTGTTTTTT | CASGYGLPYNEKLFF
- | TRBJ2-2 | - | TRBV7-2 | TGTGCCAGCAGCTTTAGCGGTAGTACCGGGGAGCTGTTTTTT | CASSFSGSTGELFF
- | TRBJ2-3 | - | TRBV10-1 | TGCGCCAGCAGTTATTTCACAGATACGCAGTATTTT | CASSYFTDTQYF
- | TRBJ1-2 | TRBD1 | TRBV27 | TGTGCCAGCCGCCTTGGAGGGACAGGGGTGGGCTACACCTTC | CASRLGGTGVGYTF
- | TRBJ2-2 | TRBD1 | TRBV10-3 | TGTGCCATCAGTGACCCCGGGACAGGGGCCAACACCGGGGAGCTGTTTTTT | CAISDPGTGANTGELFF
- | TRBJ1-5 | - | TRBV15 | TGTGCCACCAGCAGAGGGGACAACCTTAGCAATCAGCCCCAGCATTTT | CATSRGDNLSNQPQHF
- | TRBJ2-5 | - | TRBV3-1/TRBV3-2 | TGTGCCAGCAGCCACTTACCTATAGGGGAAGCAGAGACCCAGTACTTC | CASSHLPIGEAETQYF
- | TRBJ2-1 | TRBD2 | TRBV19 | TGTGCCAGTAGTATAGGGCGGTCTAGCGGGCGCTCCTACAATGAGCAGTTCTTC | CASSIGRSSGRSYNEQFF
once | TRBJ1-2 | TRBD1 | TRBV5-1 | TGCGCCAGCAGCTTGCCGGGACAGGGACATGGCTACACCTTC | CASSLPGQGHGYTF
- | TRBJ1-6 | - | TRBV10-3 | TGTGCCATCAGTGGGACAGTCTTTGGGTCACCCCTCCACTTT | CAISGTVFGSPLHF
- | TRBJ1-2 | - | TRBV29-1 | TGCAGCGTTGGTCGGTCTGAGGATGGCTACACCTTC | CSVGRSEDGYTF
- | TRBJ2-5 | - | TRBV4-2 | TGTGCCAGCAGCCAAGATCCCCGCGGGGAGACCCAGTACTTC | CASSQDPRGETQYF
- | TRBJ2-1 | TRBD1 | TRBV4-2 | TGTGCCAGCAGCCAAGATCACAGGGGGCGAACCTACAATGAGCAGTTCTTC | CASSQDHRGRTYNEQFF
- | TRBJ2-3 | - | TRBV20-1 | TGCAGTGCTCCTCGGGGGGATACGCAGTATTTT | CSAPRGDTQYF
- | TRBJ2-7 | - | TRBV25-1 | TGTGCCAGCAGTGGGACACCTCCTCCCTACGAGCAGTACTTC | CASSGTPPPYEQYF
- | TRBJ2-1 | - | TRBV10-3 | TGTGCCATCAGTGACCCTCTAGCGCCAACCTACAATGAGCAGTTCTTC | CAISDPLAPTYNEQFF
- | TRBJ2-5 | TRBD2 | TRBV5-1 | TGCGCCAGCAGCTTGGTGCTAGCGGGAGTCGTCGAGACCCAGTACTTC | CASSLVLAGVVETQYF